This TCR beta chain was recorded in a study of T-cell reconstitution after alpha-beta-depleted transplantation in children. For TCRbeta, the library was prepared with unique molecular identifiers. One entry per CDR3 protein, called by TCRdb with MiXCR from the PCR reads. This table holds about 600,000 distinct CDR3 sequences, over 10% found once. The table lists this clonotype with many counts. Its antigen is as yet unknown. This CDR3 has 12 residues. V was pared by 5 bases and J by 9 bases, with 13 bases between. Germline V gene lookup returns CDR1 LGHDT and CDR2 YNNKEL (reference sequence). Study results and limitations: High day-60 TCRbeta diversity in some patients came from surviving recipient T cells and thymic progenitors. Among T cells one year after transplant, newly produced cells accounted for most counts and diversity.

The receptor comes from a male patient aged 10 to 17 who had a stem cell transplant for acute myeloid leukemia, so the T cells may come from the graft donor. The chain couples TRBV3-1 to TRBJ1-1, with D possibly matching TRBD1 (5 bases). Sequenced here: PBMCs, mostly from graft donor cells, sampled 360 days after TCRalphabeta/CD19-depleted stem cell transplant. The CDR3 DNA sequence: TGTGCCAGCAGCGCGGCGGGGACCCAAGCTTTCTTT. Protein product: CASSAAGTQAFF.